This T cell receptor (beta chain) appears in the sequencing data of a study of T cells in Graves' hyperthyroidism and ophthalmopathy. Study summary: Peripheral blood was collected at initial diagnosis, before any treatment.

Out of about 10 ml of fresh peripheral blood came the PBMCs. There were TCR beta CDR3 regions amplified from RNA transcripts. With the HTBI primer set, the TCR CDR3 went through a first round of RT-PCR. TCRdb redid the calling of the multiplex PCR reads with MiXCR, one entry per CDR3 protein. This table has about 400,000 distinct CDR3 sequences, roughly 14% appearing once. Study-level findings and limits: By a 13 V-J model, ophthalmopathy was set apart from stable hyperthyroidism.

Concerning this clonotype: The antigen is unknown.

J was trimmed by 2 bases and V by 4 bases; bases with no gene match: 11. Germline V gene data show CDR1 as LNHDA and CDR2 as SQIVND (reference sequence). This CDR3 region has 17 residues. Sequencing input: blood. The chain combines TRBV19 with TRBJ2-3, with TRBD2 matching over 8 bases. The origin of this receptor is a woman aged 18-35 years with Graves' hyperthyroidism. The chain's CDR3 is CASSTSFSGTYTDTQYF. The DNA for the CDR3 is TGTGCCAGTAGTACGTCCTTTAGCGGGACTTACACAGATACGCAGTATTTT.